This passage covers 16 T cell receptor beta chains from one sample sequenced in a study of radiotherapy plus CTLA-4 blockade in lung cancer. Method: immunoSEQ multiplex PCR; TCRdb's copy keeps in-frame clones and lacks some. The table includes roughly 60,000 clones, around 69% detected once. The sequencing used peripheral blood, collected from a patient treated with radiotherapy plus ipilimumab. These receptor sequences come from a human donor with non-small cell lung cancer who had a complete response to radiotherapy plus ipilimumab.

V is TRBV14 and J is TRBJ2-3; 7 bases fit TRBD1. The germline CDR1 and CDR2 sequences are SGHDN and FVKESK. V trimming: 3 bases; J trimming: 4 bases; junction bases outside the gene matches: 10. This CDR3 has 16 residues. CDR3 DNA: TGTGCCAGCAGCCAGGCTCGACAGGGTACAGCAGATACGCAGTATTTT. Encoded protein: CASSQARQGTADTQYF.

The chain couples TRBV9 to TRBJ2-7; 12 bases map to TRBD2. CDR1 is SGDLS and CDR2 is YYNGEE in the germline V gene. The CDR3 sequence is 15 residues long. Trimming removed 4 bases from V and 6 bases from J; junction bases left unmatched: 8. The CDR3 DNA follows: TGTGCCAGCAGCTCCGGACTAGCGGGGCGTCCCGAGCAGTACTTC. Protein: CASSSGLAGRPEQYF.

V usage is TRBV18 and J usage is TRBJ2-7, with a tentative D call TRBD1 (6 bases). From germline, CDR1 is KGHSH and CDR2 LQKENI. The CDR3 consists of 15 residues. V lost 6 bases to trimming and J lost 0 bases, with 15 bases between them. The CDR3 DNA sequence: TGTGCCAGCTCCCCGGCCGGACAGTCCTCCTACGAGCAGTACTTC. This codes for CASSPAGQSSYEQYF.

This rearrangement joins TRBV7-6 to TRBJ2-5, with 7 bases that match TRBD1. The last part of the DNA fits TRBJ2-7 better; the J call may be wrong. This CDR3 region has 14 residues. The germline V gene encodes CDR1 SGHVS and CDR2 FNYEAQ. The CDR3 sequence: CASSLGAGGSEQYF. The CDR3, as DNA: TGTGCCAGCAGCTTAGGGGCAGGGGGAAGCGAGCAGTACTTC.

V and J are TRBV7-9 and TRBJ1-2; D remains unclear. Germline assignment: CDR1 SEHNR and CDR2 FQNEAQ (reference sequence). The CDR3 has 16 amino acids. Trimming shortened V by 1 base and J by 4 bases, and 16 bases separated the two germline ends. The CDR3 DNA reads as TGTGCCAGCAGCTTAGGAGGGAGGGCATCGATCTATGGCTACACCTTC. This translates into CASSLGGRASIYGYTF.

This clone has only a few counts. The V and J genes are TRBV30 and TRBJ2-6; 7 bases agree with TRBD2. The V gene's germline CDR1 is GTSNPN and CDR2 SVGIG (reference sequence). Germline trimming cut 0 bases from V and 0 bases from J; bases unmatched to any gene: 8. The CDR3 length is 18 residues. The chain's CDR3 is CAWSVSRGGASGANVLTF. Here the CDR3 DNA reads TGTGCCTGGAGTGTATCCCGGGGAGGGGCCTCTGGGGCCAACGTCCTGACTTTC.

The rearrangement uses TRBV9 and TRBJ2-3; the match to TRBD2 covers 10 bases. The CDR3 runs to 16 residues. Trimming removed 0 bases from V and 5 bases from J; junction bases left unmatched: 6. Germline V gene lookup returns CDR1 SGDLS and CDR2 YYNGEE. As DNA, the CDR3 is TGTGCCAGCAGCGTAGGACGGACTAGCGGCTTAGATACGCAGTATTTT. It is translated as CASSVGRTSGLDTQYF.

The chain combines TRBV7-9 with TRBJ2-2; perhaps TRBD2 as D (5 bases). With 2 bases removed from V and 1 base from J, the gap between germline ends came to 11 bases. This CDR3 region has 16 residues. CDR1 SEHNR and CDR2 FQNEAQ come from the germline V gene (reference sequence). The CDR3, as DNA: TGTGCCAGCAGCTTAACTCTAGAGGGGAACACCGGGGAGCTGTTTTTT. Translating gives CASSLTLEGNTGELFF.

The chain has TRBV28 and TRBJ1-5; 7 bases are a match to TRBD1. Germline values: CDR1 MDHEN, CDR2 SYDVKM. This CDR3 comprises 15 residues. V lost 7 bases, J lost 8 bases, and 14 bases stayed unmatched. The CDR3 sequence is CASTRTGSLMKPQHF. CDR3 bases: TGTGCCAGCACCCGGACAGGTTCCCTTATGAAGCCCCAGCATTTT. Looking up the rest from reference TRBV28 and TRBJ1-5 gives the full variable domain: DVKVTQSSRYLVKRTGEKVFLECVQDMDHENMFWYRQDPGLGLRLIYFSYDVKMKEKGDIPEGYSVSREKKERFSLILESASTNQTSMYLCASTRTGSLMKPQHFGDGTRLSIL.

The gene calls are TRBV27 and TRBJ1-1; 7 nucleotides align to TRBD1. The CDR3 has 15 amino acids. The V gene's germline CDR1 is MNHEY and CDR2 SMNVEV (reference sequence). The junction had 5 bases not matched to a gene; V was cut back by 3 bases and J by 1 base. The chain's CDR3 is CASSFATGRNTEAFF. The CDR3, as DNA: TGTGCCAGCAGTTTCGCGACAGGGCGGAACACTGAAGCTTTCTTT.

The chain combines TRBV27 with TRBJ2-7; 8 bases fit TRBD2. The germline V gene has CDR1 MNHEY and CDR2 SMNVEV (reference sequence). The CDR3 extends over 16 amino acids. V was pared by 6 bases and J by 3 bases, with 13 bases of the junction left unmatched. CDR3: CASRGGERGNHYEQYF. The CDR3 DNA follows: TGTGCCAGCAGGGGCGGCGAGCGGGGGAATCACTACGAGCAGTACTTC.

The chain couples TRBV30 to TRBJ2-1; weak D call: TRBD2 (6 bases). Between the trimmed V and J ends, which lost 1 base and 8 bases, there was a span of 15 bases. The CDR3 has 14 amino acids. CDR1 and CDR2 (germline): GTSNPN, SVGIG (reference sequence). This CDR3 is CAWSGGLVNDEQFF. CDR3 nucleotides: TGTGCCTGGAGTGGGGGACTCGTGAACGATGAGCAGTTCTTC.

This chain uses TRBV28 with TRBJ2-3, with 11 bases identical to TRBD2. Germline V lookup: CDR1 MDHEN, CDR2 SYDVKM. The CDR3 covers 16 residues. V gave up 5 bases and J gave up 4 bases; unmatched junction bases: 8. The CDR3 bases are TGTGCCAGCAGTGGATATAGCGGGAGGGTCTCAGATACGCAGTATTTT. Residues: CASSGYSGRVSDTQYF.

The rearrangement uses TRBV2 and TRBJ1-5; D possibly corresponds to TRBD1 (5 bases). The V and J ends lost 4 bases and 1 base respectively, with 11 bases between them. The CDR3 is made up of 15 amino acids. Germline-derived CDR1 and CDR2 are SNHLY and FYNNEI. The CDR3 reads CASSAAQGSNQPQHF. The CDR3 DNA reads TGTGCCAGCAGTGCCGCGCAGGGCAGCAATCAGCCCCAGCATTTT.

The chain is built from TRBV7-9 and TRBJ2-7; D not certain. The germline gives CDR1 SEHNR, CDR2 FQNEAQ (reference sequence). The germline V and J ends were trimmed by 2 bases and 6 bases, with 5 bases remaining between them. The CDR3 is 11 amino acids. CDR3 bases: TGTGCCAGCAGCTTAATCTTCGAGCAGTACTTC. Its translation is CASSLIFEQYF. Full variable domain (outside the CDR3, taken from reference TRBV7-9 and TRBJ2-7): DTGVSQNPRHKITKRGQNVTFRCDPISEHNRLYWYRQTLGQGPEFLTYFQNEAQLEKSRLLSDRFSAERPKGSFSTLEIQRTEQGDSAMYLCASSLIFEQYFGPGTRLTVT.

The chain combines TRBV5-1 with TRBJ1-4, with D possibly being TRBD1 (5 bases). Germline CDR1 SGHRS, CDR2 YFSETQ. This CDR3 comprises 14 residues. V was trimmed by 2 bases and J by 4 bases, leaving 9 bases between them. CDR3: CASSFGGDNEKLFF. The CDR3, as DNA: TGCGCCAGCAGCTTCGGGGGGGATAATGAAAAACTGTTTTTT.